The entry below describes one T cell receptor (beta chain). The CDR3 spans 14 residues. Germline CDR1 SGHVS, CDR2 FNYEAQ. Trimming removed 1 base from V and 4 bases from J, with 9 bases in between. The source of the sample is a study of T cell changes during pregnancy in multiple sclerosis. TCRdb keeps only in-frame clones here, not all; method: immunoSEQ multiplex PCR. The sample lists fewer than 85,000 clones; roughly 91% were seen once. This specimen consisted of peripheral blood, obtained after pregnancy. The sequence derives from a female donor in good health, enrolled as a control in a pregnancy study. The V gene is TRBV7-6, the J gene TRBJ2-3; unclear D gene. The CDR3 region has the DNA TGTGCCAGCAGCTTAGTTGTGTCGGCAGATACGCAGTATTTT. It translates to CASSLVVSADTQYF.